This section outlines one TCR beta chain sequence together with its context. The target of this receptor is not known. Per-base qualities were not stored, and no clone one base away is much larger. From cysteine to phenylalanine, the CDR3 is 17 amino acids long. CDR3 DNA only is kept here, 51 bases in frame from base 1. At the junction V is shortened by 0 bases and J by 0 bases; bases outside the gene matches: 5. The germline V gene provides CDR1 MRHNA and CDR2 SNTAGT. The data were taken from a study of blood T cell repertoires in COVID-19 (dated by TCRdb to the early 2020s). About the full investigation: Samples from collaborators originated in the United States, Italy and Spain and spanned both the acute and convalescent phases of COVID-19. The dataset comprised deeply sampled blood TCRbeta repertoires from subjects exposed to, actively infected with, or recovered from COVID-19. The repertoires were released in a freely available public database intended as a resource for research on the immune response to SARS-CoV-2. Sample metadata almost always included a de-identified subject ID, COVID-19 status, age in years and sex. HLA class I and class II types, where available, came from metadata supplied by the sample provider rather than from assay-based typing. The prospective study material was composed of cDNA or gDNA derived from T cells, B-cell-depleted T cells, or PBMCs. Samples were obtained from the ongoing ImmuneRACE study (first 160 participants) and from 1,254 subjects provided by 6 global collaborators. Broad study findings and their caveats: Clinical and demographic metadata were provided uncurated, with the amount varying by source and participant.

TCRbeta CDR3 regions were amplified from genomic DNA using the immunoSEQ Assay, a bias-controlled multiplex PCR. The study's own analysis went as follows. The number of nucleated cells in each sample was estimated from the amplification of reference gene primers within the assay. To quantify the absolute abundance of each unique TCRbeta CDR3 rearrangement, sequence reads were collapsed and filtered. Productive Simpson clonality was computed per sample as the square root of Simpson's diversity index over productive rearrangements. TCRdb's version of the immuneACCESS table is confined to in-frame rearrangements and falls short of the full clone set. An unresolved V gene accounts for under half of the shortfall where checked; the remainder is of unknown origin. V and J calls and clone size are those listed in that table; D and trimming were worked out from the DNA. The sample table holds 100,000 to 150,000 clones, of which about 85% were seen once. The ten largest clones capture more than 9.5% of the sample.

The collaborating institutions used their own protocols to collect whole blood in K2EDTA tubes. For TCRbeta analysis, collaborators shipped samples as frozen whole blood, isolated PBMCs, or DNA extracted from either of those sample types. The chain is assembled from TRBV6-4 and TRBJ1-3, with 7 junctional bases fitting TRBD1. The sequence derives from a middle-aged man with active or convalescent COVID-19. The sample taken for sequencing was peripheral blood. The DNA is TGTGCCAGCAGTGACTCCAAGGGACAGACCTCTGGAAACACCATATATTTT. Its amino acids are CASSDSKGQTSGNTIYF.